This T cell receptor (beta chain) is drawn from a study of Ad26.COV2.S vaccination and SARS-CoV-2 variants. Study results and limitations: Post-vaccination spike-specific CD8+ and CD4+ T cell responses reportedly had substantial breadth. Non-spike TCR breadth showed similarity between vaccine and placebo recipients. Vaccine recipients surpassed placebo recipients in spike-specific TCR breadth. It is possible that the TCR breadth and depth analyses underestimated the total T cell responses.

Notes on this clone: The antigen remains undetermined.

Some clones are missing from TCRdb's copy, which holds only in-frame ones; the method was immunoSEQ multiplex PCR. The sample lists 85,000 to 95,000 clones; approximately 77% were seen once. V lost 5 bases and J lost 6; bases outside the gene matches: 11. CDR1 SGDLS and CDR2 YYNGEE come from the germline V gene. The CDR3 runs to 16 residues. This chain uses TRBV9 with TRBJ2-1; 10 nucleotides agree with TRBD2. Sequencing used peripheral blood, obtained after recovery from COVID-19. This TCR came from a human donor who had recovered from COVID-19. CDR3 sequence reads: CASSQGASGRVNEQFF. DNA of the CDR3: TGTGCCAGCAGTCAAGGGGCTAGCGGGAGAGTCAATGAGCAGTTCTTC.